The subject of this entry is one TCR beta chain. Its antigen is as yet unknown. This record belongs to a study of cytomegalovirus exposure and HLA in healthy donors. Turning to the study itself: Most genotyped donors, over 70% of more than 300, had Caucasian-associated genetic ancestry. Study-level findings and limits: When a later analysis was performed, an Asian-associated ancestry cluster reportedly had fewer N-insertions than the approximately 680-donor mean. CMV serostatus stood as the only immune exposure information on hand.

The CDR3 is 17 residues long. CDR1 LNHDA and CDR2 SQIVND come from the germline V gene (reference sequence). The ends were cut back, 8 bases at V and 1 base at J, with 21 bases in the middle. Primers included in the PCR were 60 Vbeta and 13 Jbeta primers. This table comes from immunoSEQ multiplex PCR, and its TCRdb copy is limited to in-frame clones, with some not included. The sample comprises about 82,000 clones, around 10% of which are singletons, and approximately 25% rests with the top ten. Sample: PBMCs. The TCR comes from a man in his fifties or sixties in good health and CMV-seropositive. The genes are TRBV19 and TRBJ1-3; D might be TRBD1 (5 bases). The CDR3 is CASCSQGNVGSGNTIYF. CDR3 sequence (DNA): TGTGCCAGTTGTAGCCAGGGCAACGTCGGATCTGGAAACACCATATATTTT.